Detailed here is one TCR beta chain. What it recognizes is unknown. These data belong to a study of cytomegalovirus exposure and HLA in healthy donors. Background on the study: The same platform was used for the roughly 120 validation repertoires and the roughly 680 first-cohort repertoires, a later analysis reported. Whole-study findings and limits: Under in vitro conditions, three CMV-associated chains were confirmed as specific for CMV antigens. In the approximately 120 validation repertoires, a later analysis found that first-cohort TCR clusters tended to co-occur. Most observed TCR sequences were rare, whereas some public TCRs were detected in many donors.

Libraries were prepared by immunoSEQ multiplex PCR; TCRdb keeps only in-frame clonotypes and omits some of them. The sample holds about 150,000 clones, about 89% seen once. This CDR3 is 15 amino acids long. V was clipped by 4 bases and J by 4 bases, with 16 bases between them. Germline-derived CDR1 and CDR2 are LGHNA and YSLEER. The TCR was taken from a woman aged 18-29 years in good health and CMV-seropositive. The sequenced sample consisted of PBMCs. The chain links TRBV4-3 to TRBJ1-2, with D perhaps matching TRBD1 (5 bases). DNA of the CDR3: TGCGCCAGCAGCCGATCCTGGCGGGGGGGCTATGGCTACACCTTC. Protein: CASSRSWRGGYGYTF.